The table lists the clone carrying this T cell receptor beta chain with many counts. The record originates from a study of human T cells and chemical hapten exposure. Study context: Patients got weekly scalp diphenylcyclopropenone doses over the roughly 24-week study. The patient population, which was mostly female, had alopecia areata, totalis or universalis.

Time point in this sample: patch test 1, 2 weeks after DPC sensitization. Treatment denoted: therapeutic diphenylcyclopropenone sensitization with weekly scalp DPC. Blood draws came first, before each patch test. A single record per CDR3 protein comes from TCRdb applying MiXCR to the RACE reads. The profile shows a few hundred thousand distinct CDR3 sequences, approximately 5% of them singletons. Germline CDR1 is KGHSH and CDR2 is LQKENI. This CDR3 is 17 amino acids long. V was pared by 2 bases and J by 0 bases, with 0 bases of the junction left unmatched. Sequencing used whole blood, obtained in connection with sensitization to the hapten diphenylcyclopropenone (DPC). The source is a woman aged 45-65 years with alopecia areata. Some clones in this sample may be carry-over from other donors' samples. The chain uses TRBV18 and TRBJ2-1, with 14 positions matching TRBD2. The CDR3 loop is CASSPGTSGSSYNEQFF. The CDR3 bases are TGTGCCAGCTCACCAGGGACTAGCGGGAGCTCCTACAATGAGCAGTTCTTC.